This T cell receptor (beta chain) was documented in a study of identical twins. Healthy Caucasian individuals made up all the donors. Unique molecular identifiers were present on the cDNA, and a universal primer site came from template switching. TCRdb passed the 5' RACE reads through MiXCR, listing each CDR3 protein once. The repertoire has fewer than 250,000 distinct CDR3 sequences, more than 6.5% of them found once; the top ten carry less than 2%. Germline V gives CDR1 SGHTA, CDR2 FQGNSA. The CDR3 covers 15 residues. V gave up 5 bases and J gave up 9 bases; unmatched junction bases: 8. The same data also went into a second study, on yellow fever vaccine responses in identical twins.

The rearrangement links TRBV7-2 to TRBJ1-6, with TRBD1 matching over 9 bases. This receptor was taken from a woman aged 18 to 35 in good health. The sequencing input was memory (CD45RO+) T cells sorted from blood. CDR3 bases: TGTGCCAGCAGCCCGACCGGGACAGGGTTTTCACCCCTCCACTTT. Residues: CASSPTGTGFSPLHF. The full variable domain, completed using reference TRBV7-2 and TRBJ1-6, is GAGVSQSPSNKVTEKGKDVELRCDPISGHTALYWYRQSLGQGLEFLIYFQGNSAPDKSGLPSDRFSAERTGGSVSTLTIQRTQQEDSAVYLCASSPTGTGFSPLHFGNGTRLTVT.